These T cell receptor beta chains were read from a single sample in a study of T cell repertoires in cytomegalovirus infection. From the reads, TCRdb called clonotypes with MiXCR, one entry per CDR3 protein. The table includes more than 250,000 distinct CDR3 sequences, 25% detected once. Their recognized antigens are unknown. The sequenced sample was cultured PBMCs, obtained from culture after CMV antigen stimulation. The receptor source for this set is a human donor in good health (CMV status not recorded). Some clones in this sample may be carry-over from other donors' samples. Both conserved end residues are part of each CDR3. D genes are given only for firm matches. Size tells how often a clone was seen (once, few, many) or the class of an expanded clone, and some rows leave it out.

d_gene	len	j_gene	abundance	v_gene	CDR3nt	CDR3aa
-	16	TRBJ1-2	few	TRBV6-6	TGTGCCAGCAGTTACTATCTAAGGACAGCGGGATATGGCTACACCTTC	CASSYYLRTAGYGYTF
-	16	TRBJ1-2	many	TRBV27	TGTGCCAGCAGCACGCTCCCCAAAGGGACGGAAGATGGCTACACCTTC	CASSTLPKGTEDGYTF
-	12	TRBJ2-1	-	TRBV29-1	TGCAGCGTTGAAACTAGCCCTTATGAGCAGTTCTTC	CSVETSPYEQFF
TRBD2	14	TRBJ2-1	-	TRBV20-1	TGCAGTGCGGAGCGGGAAGGATCCTACAATGAGCAGTTCTTC	CSAEREGSYNEQFF
TRBD1	16	TRBJ2-5	few	TRBV7-8	TGTGCCAGCAGCTTAGACCCTGGGACAGGGGACGAGACCCAGTACTTC	CASSLDPGTGDETQYF
TRBD2	17	TRBJ2-1	few	TRBV20-1	TGCAGTGCTAGAGGGACTAGCGGGAGTTTTGGTTTCGATGAGCAGTTCTTC	CSARGTSGSFGFDEQFF
TRBD1	13	TRBJ2-5	few	TRBV27	TGTGCCAGCAGCAGACAGGGGGTGGAGACCCAGTACTTC	CASSRQGVETQYF
-	15	TRBJ2-1	-	TRBV11-3	TGTGCCAGCAGCTTAGAGGCGCAGGGGTACAATGAGCAGTTCTTC	CASSLEAQGYNEQFF
-	12	TRBJ1-2	few	TRBV30	TGTGCCTGGAGTCAGGATCACTATGGCTACACCTTC	CAWSQDHYGYTF
-	14	TRBJ2-2	many	TRBV2	TGTGCCAGCACCGAACTGGGTTACACCGGGGAGCTGTTTTTT	CASTELGYTGELFF
-	14	TRBJ1-1	few	TRBV3-1	TGTGCCAGCAGCCAATTTCCCCAGATCACTGAAGCTTTCTTT	CASSQFPQITEAFF
-	15	TRBJ1-2	many	TRBV15	TGTGCCACCAGCAGAGATAGATCCAGTAACTATGGCTACACCTTC	CATSRDRSSNYGYTF
TRBD2	15	TRBJ2-1	few	TRBV20-1	TGCAGTGCTAGAGCTGCGGGTAGCGGGAGCAATGAGCAGTTCTTC	CSARAAGSGSNEQFF
TRBD2	16	TRBJ2-1	few	TRBV3-1	TGTGCCAGCAGCCTCTCGGCTAGCGGGTATTACAATGAGCAGTTCTTC	CASSLSASGYYNEQFF
-	13	TRBJ1-5	-	TRBV10-3	TGTGCCATAGGGACGGGAGTAAATCAGCCCCAGCATTTT	CAIGTGVNQPQHF
-	14	TRBJ2-3	few	TRBV12-3/TRBV12-4	TGTGCCAGCAGACCTGGGGGGTACTCAGATACGCAGTATTTT	CASRPGGYSDTQYF
TRBD1	16	TRBJ1-2	once	TRBV5-1	TGCGCCAGCAGCTTGAGGATGGGACAGGGGAGGAACGACTACACCTTC	CASSLRMGQGRNDYTF
TRBD2	16	TRBJ2-5	few	TRBV28	TGTGCCAGCAGCTTATCCCAACTAGCGGTCCAAGAGACCCAGTACTTC	CASSLSQLAVQETQYF
-	15	TRBJ2-1	-	TRBV2	TGTGCCAGTAGGCTAGCGCTTTCTCCCTACAATGAGCAGTTCTTC	CASRLALSPYNEQFF
TRBD1	18	TRBJ1-3	few	TRBV12-3/TRBV12-4	TGTGCCAGCAGTTTAGCGAGACAGGGGGGACCCTCTGGAAACACCATATATTTT	CASSLARQGGPSGNTIYF
-	17	TRBJ2-1	-	TRBV25-1	TGTGCCAGCAGTGAATCCTGGGGACACATCTCCTACAATGAGCAGTTCTTC	CASSESWGHISYNEQFF
TRBD1	18	TRBJ2-4	few	TRBV6-6	TGTGCCAGCAGCCCCGGGACAGGGAGAGGTGGGGCCAAAAACATTCAGTACTTC	CASSPGTGRGGAKNIQYF
-	14	TRBJ2-3	few	TRBV6-2/TRBV6-3	TGTGCCAGCAGTTTTCCCGGTAGCACAGATACGCAGTATTTT	CASSFPGSTDTQYF
-	14	TRBJ1-6	-	TRBV5-1	TGCGCCAGCAGCCGGGACCGCTATAATTCACCCCTCCACTTT	CASSRDRYNSPLHF
TRBD2	15	TRBJ2-7	-	TRBV27	TGTGCCAGCAGCATACGGCCGGGAGGGGCCTACGAGCAGTACTTC	CASSIRPGGAYEQYF
-	16	TRBJ2-2	few	TRBV6-8	TGTGCCAGCAGTTACAACCCGGGGGATACCACCGGGGAGCTGTTTTTT	CASSYNPGDTTGELFF
-	12	TRBJ1-1	-	TRBV12-3/TRBV12-4	TGTGCCAGCAGATTGGAGGGAACTGAAGCTTTCTTT	CASRLEGTEAFF
-	18	TRBJ2-1	-	TRBV20-1	TGCAGTGCTAGAGATCCTTGGACCCGAAAAAGCCCCCTCAATGAGCAGTTCTTC	CSARDPWTRKSPLNEQFF
TRBD2	16	TRBJ2-3	many	TRBV7-2	TGTGCCAGCAGCTTAGACCGGCGGGAGCCCCCAGATACGCAGTATTTT	CASSLDRREPPDTQYF
TRBD1	11	TRBJ1-2	few	TRBV29-1	TGCAGCGTAAACAGGGGGACGGGCTACACCTTC	CSVNRGTGYTF
TRBD2	16	TRBJ2-3	many	TRBV7-2	TGTGCCAGCAGCTTAGGACTAGCGCAAAGCACAGATACGCAGTATTTT	CASSLGLAQSTDTQYF
-	12	TRBJ2-7	few	TRBV12-3/TRBV12-4	TGTGCCAGCAGTTTTGGAAGGTCCGAGCAGTACTTC	CASSFGRSEQYF
-	13	TRBJ2-3	-	TRBV20-1	TGCAGTGCTCGCACCGGGATCACAGATACGCAGTATTTT	CSARTGITDTQYF
-	14	TRBJ1-2	many	TRBV18	TGTGCCAGCTCGCTACGGGGGGCTAACTATGGCTACACCTTC	CASSLRGANYGYTF
-	15	TRBJ2-7	-	TRBV28	TGTGCCAGCAGTTTAACGGGAGCACCTTCCTACGAGCAGTACTTC	CASSLTGAPSYEQYF
-	14	TRBJ1-2	few	TRBV7-9	TGTGCCAGCAGCACACAGATAAATAACTATGGCTACACCTTC	CASSTQINNYGYTF
-	16	TRBJ2-3	-	TRBV4-1	TGCGCCAGCAGCCAAGGGACCGCCTCCCGCACAGATACGCAGTATTTT	CASSQGTASRTDTQYF
TRBD2	14	TRBJ2-7	-	TRBV6-2/TRBV6-3	TGTGCCAGCAGTTTCACCGGGACTAACAACGAGCAGTACTTC	CASSFTGTNNEQYF
TRBD2	16	TRBJ2-3	few	TRBV6-6	TGTGCCAGCAGCCTAAGAGGAGCGGGAGTGTCAGATACGCAGTATTTT	CASSLRGAGVSDTQYF
TRBD1	14	TRBJ2-3	many	TRBV12-3/TRBV12-4	TGTGCCAGCAGTTTCGACAGGGTTATAGATACGCAGTATTTT	CASSFDRVIDTQYF
-	13	TRBJ1-1	many	TRBV13	TGTGCCAGCAGCTTAGATTTCGGCACTGAAGCTTTCTTT	CASSLDFGTEAFF
TRBD2	16	TRBJ2-1	many	TRBV7-2	TGTGCCAGCAGCTCGGTAGCGGGTGATTCCTACAATGAGCAGTTCTTC	CASSSVAGDSYNEQFF
-	13	TRBJ2-1	few	TRBV7-8	TGTGCCAGCAGCTCGACCCTTTACAATGAGCAGTTCTTC	CASSSTLYNEQFF